This is a list of T cell receptor beta chains from one sample in a study of OX40 agonist ivuxolimab in advanced cancers. Sequencing used immunoSEQ multiplex PCR; TCRdb keeps in-frame clones, though not all of them. Here the sample spans tens of thousands of clones, 75% to 90% being singletons. The source material was CD4+ or CD8+ T cells sorted from blood, sampled in a trial of the OX40 agonist ivuxolimab. Source of these receptors: an adult with an advanced solid tumor such as melanoma, head and neck, liver or kidney cancer. Each CDR3 is given with its conserved first and last residue. The D gene is left open where the match is weak. Rows may omit the clone size; those that give it use once, few, many or a size class.

V gene	J gene	clone size	D gene	CDR3 DNA	CDR3 protein
TRBV18	TRBJ2-1	NA	TRBD2	TGTGCCAGCTCACCACCGGCTAGCGGGAGCAATGAGCAGTTCTTC	CASSPPASGSNEQFF
TRBV5-1	TRBJ2-5	once	NA	TGCGCCAGCACAAGGGACCGTGGAGAGACCCAGTACTTC	CASTRDRGETQYF
TRBV9	TRBJ2-7	NA	NA	TGTGCCAGCAGCCCAAGAGGTATCGGCGAGCAGTACTTC	CASSPRGIGEQYF
TRBV5-1	TRBJ2-7	NA	NA	TGCGCCAGCAGCTTGGGCAACGAGCAGTACTTC	CASSLGNEQYF
TRBV18	TRBJ1-5	NA	TRBD1	TGTGCCAGCTCACCACCGGACAGGGGGGATCAGCCCCAGCATTTT	CASSPPDRGDQPQHF
TRBV5-1	TRBJ1-5	NA	TRBD1	TGCGCCAGCAGCACGACAGGGGGTAATCAGCCCCAGCATTTT	CASSTTGGNQPQHF
TRBV27	TRBJ2-7	NA	TRBD1	TGTGCCAGCAGTTTAGGACAGGGGTCCTACGAGCAGTACTTC	CASSLGQGSYEQYF
TRBV6-6	TRBJ1-5	NA	NA	TGTGCCAGCAGTCGGACCTCAGGTTTGAGCAATCAGCCCCAGCATTTT	CASSRTSGLSNQPQHF
TRBV9	TRBJ1-4	NA	NA	TGTGCCAGCAGCCTCAGGGAGGGGATGGGGGAAAAACTGTTTTTT	CASSLREGMGEKLFF
TRBV5-8	TRBJ2-1	NA	TRBD2	TGTGCCAGCAGCCAAGTCCGTTCGGTAGCGGGAGATAGGGAGCAGTTCTTC	CASSQVRSVAGDREQFF
TRBV30	TRBJ1-1	NA	NA	TGTGCCTGGAGTAGGGACACGGTGAACACTGAAGCTTTCTTT	CAWSRDTVNTEAFF
TRBV11-2	TRBJ2-7	NA	TRBD1	TGTGCCAGCAGCTCTCAAGACAGGGGCGAGCAGTACTTC	CASSSQDRGEQYF